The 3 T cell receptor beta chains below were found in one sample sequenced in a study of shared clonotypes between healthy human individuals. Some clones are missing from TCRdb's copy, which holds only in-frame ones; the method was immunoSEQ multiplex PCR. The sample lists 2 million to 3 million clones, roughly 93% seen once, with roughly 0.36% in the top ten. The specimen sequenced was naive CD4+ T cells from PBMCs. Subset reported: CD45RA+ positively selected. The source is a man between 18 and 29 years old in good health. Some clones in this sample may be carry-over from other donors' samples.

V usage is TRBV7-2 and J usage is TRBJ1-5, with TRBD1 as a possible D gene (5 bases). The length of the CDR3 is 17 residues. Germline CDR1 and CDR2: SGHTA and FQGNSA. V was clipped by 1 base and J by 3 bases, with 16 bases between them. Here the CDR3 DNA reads TGTGCCAGCAGCTTAGGTGTGGGGCTAGGGATCAATCAGCCCCAGCATTTT. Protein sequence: CASSLGVGLGINQPQHF. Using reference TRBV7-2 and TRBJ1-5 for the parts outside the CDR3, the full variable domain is GAGVSQSPSNKVTEKGKDVELRCDPISGHTALYWYRQSLGQGLEFLIYFQGNSAPDKSGLPSDRFSAERTGGSVSTLTIQRTQQEDSAVYLCASSLGVGLGINQPQHFGDGTRLSIL.

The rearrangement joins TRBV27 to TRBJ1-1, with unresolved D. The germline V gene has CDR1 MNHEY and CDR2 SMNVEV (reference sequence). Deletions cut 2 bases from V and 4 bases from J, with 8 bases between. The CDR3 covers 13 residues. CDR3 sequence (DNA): TGTGCCAGCAGTTTAGCCCGGGGCACTGAAGCTTTCTTT. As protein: CASSLARGTEAFF.

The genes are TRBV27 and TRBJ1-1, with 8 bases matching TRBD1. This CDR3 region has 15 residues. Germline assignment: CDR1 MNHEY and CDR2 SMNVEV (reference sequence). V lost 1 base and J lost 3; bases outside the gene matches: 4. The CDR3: CASSLLGQADTEAFF. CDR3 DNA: TGTGCCAGCAGTTTATTGGGACAGGCGGACACTGAAGCTTTCTTT.